Listed here are 5 T cell receptor beta chains from one sample, sequenced in a study of T cells after yellow fever vaccination. TCRdb called the 5' RACE reads again in MiXCR, with one record for every CDR3 protein. The repertoire includes fewer than 350,000 distinct CDR3 sequences, approximately 3.8% of them detected once, and about a quarter sits in the top ten. The sequences come from PBMCs, collected on the day of the yellow fever booster vaccination. Source of these receptors: a man aged 18 to 29 who received the YFV17D yellow fever vaccine.

This clonotype was counted many times. This chain links TRBV7-2 with TRBJ2-2, with 8 bases aligning to TRBD1. This CDR3 is 16 amino acids long. Per germline, CDR1 SGHTA and CDR2 FQGNSA. V gave up 0 bases and J gave up 5 bases; unmatched junction bases: 5. CDR3 DNA: TGTGCCAGCAGCTTAGCGGACAGGGTACCAACCGGGGAGCTGTTTTTT. Protein product: CASSLADRVPTGELFF.

This clonotype has at least ten counts. The rearrangement links TRBV28 to TRBJ2-4; D possibly corresponds to TRBD2 (5 bases). The CDR3 has 15 residues. V lost 3 bases to trimming and J lost 2 bases, with 11 bases between them. CDR1 and CDR2 from the germline V gene are MDHEN and SYDVKM. CDR3 sequence: CASSFEGFSKNIQYF. In DNA, the CDR3 is TGTGCCAGCAGTTTCGAGGGTTTCTCCAAAAACATTCAGTACTTC.

The table lists this clonotype with many counts. V usage is TRBV6-6 and J usage is TRBJ1-6; unclear D gene. The CDR3 runs 12 residues. Per the germline V gene, CDR1 is MNHNY and CDR2 is SVGAGI (reference sequence). Between the trimmed V and J ends, which lost 2 bases and 14 bases, there was a span of 10 bases. CDR3 DNA: TGTGCCAGCAGTTACGATGATCCGTCCCTCCACTTT. Translated: CASSYDDPSLHF.

This clonotype was counted ten times or more. The chain has TRBV5-1 and TRBJ1-6; 7 nucleotides line up with TRBD1. The CDR3 loop spans 13 amino acids. Germline lookup yields CDR1 SGHRS and CDR2 YFSETQ. V lost 4 bases, J lost 7 bases, and 2 bases stayed unmatched. In nucleotides, the CDR3 is TGCGCCAGCAGCGTGGGACAGAATTCACCCCTCCACTTT. This sequence encodes CASSVGQNSPLHF. Together with reference TRBV5-1 and TRBJ1-6, the CDR3 gives the full variable domain: KAGVTQTPRYLIKTRGQQVTLSCSPISGHRSVSWYQQTPGQGLQFLFEYFSETQRNKGNFPGRFSGRQFSNSRSEMNVSTLELGDSALYLCASSVGQNSPLHFGNGTRLTVT.

This clonotype showed up many times. This rearrangement joins TRBV11-2 to TRBJ2-7, with D uncertain. V lost 1 base and J lost 3, with 7 bases in between. Per the germline V gene, CDR1 is SGHAT and CDR2 is FQNNGV. CDR3 length: 13 residues. The CDR3 reads CASSLGWDYEQYV. The CDR3, as DNA: TGTGCCAGCAGCTTAGGGTGGGACTACGAGCAGTACGTC.